The sequence of this T cell receptor (beta chain) was determined in a study of T cells after yellow fever vaccination. Overall study results and limits: Only a minor proportion of clonotypes was detected across both CD4 and CD8 compartments. Abundant contaminating clonotypes from the bulk population could appear in FACS-sorted repertoires.

Making TCR cDNA involved 5'RACE template switching, which added UMIs and a universal primer site. TCRdb re-called the 5' RACE reads through MiXCR, storing one row per CDR3 protein. The repertoire holds 100,000 to 150,000 distinct CDR3 sequences, with 7.4% as singletons. This clonotype was counted at least ten times. Its cognate antigen is unknown. From germline, CDR1 is SGHNT and CDR2 YENEEA. This CDR3 spans 13 amino acids. V lost 3 bases to trimming and J lost 6 bases, with 12 bases between them. The source was CD4+ T cells sorted from PBMCs, collected 10 days after the first yellow fever vaccination. This sequence originates from a man in his late teens or twenties who received the YFV17D yellow fever vaccine. J is TRBJ2-7 and V is TRBV11-3; D gene uncertain. The CDR3 nucleotides are TGTGCCAGCAGCTTTACCGCTTCGGGCGAGCAGTACTTC. Protein sequence: CASSFTASGEQYF.